This TCR beta chain originates from a study of radiation and T cells in renal cell carcinoma. The study, taken as a whole, reports: Compared with controls, irradiated tumors showed greater TCR clonality. Without pretreatment biopsies, baseline tumor clonotype presence was undetermined. Dominant CDR3 motifs were more common in irradiated tumors than controls.

Repertoires were generated with immunoSEQ multiplex PCR, while TCRdb's copy carries only in-frame clones and drops some. The sample has around 9,300 clones; almost 65% are singletons. As to treatment: 15 Gy SBRT to primary tumor, nephrectomy 4 weeks later. This renal cell carcinoma was of the clear cell type. Concerning this clone: Its antigen remains unidentified.

Trimming cost V 0 bases and J 9 bases; bases outside gene matches: 6. Germline-derived CDR1 and CDR2 are WSHSY and SAAADI. This CDR3 region has 15 residues. The starting material was tumor tissue, obtained from a patient whose treatment included radiotherapy and nephrectomy. The sequence was obtained from a woman in her forties or fifties with renal cell carcinoma. The chain couples TRBV10-2 to TRBJ1-5, with 9 bases identical to TRBD1. CDR3 DNA sequence: TGCGCCAGCAGTGAGTCCGGGACAGGGCACGGGCCCCAGCATTTT. Its protein is CASSESGTGHGPQHF.